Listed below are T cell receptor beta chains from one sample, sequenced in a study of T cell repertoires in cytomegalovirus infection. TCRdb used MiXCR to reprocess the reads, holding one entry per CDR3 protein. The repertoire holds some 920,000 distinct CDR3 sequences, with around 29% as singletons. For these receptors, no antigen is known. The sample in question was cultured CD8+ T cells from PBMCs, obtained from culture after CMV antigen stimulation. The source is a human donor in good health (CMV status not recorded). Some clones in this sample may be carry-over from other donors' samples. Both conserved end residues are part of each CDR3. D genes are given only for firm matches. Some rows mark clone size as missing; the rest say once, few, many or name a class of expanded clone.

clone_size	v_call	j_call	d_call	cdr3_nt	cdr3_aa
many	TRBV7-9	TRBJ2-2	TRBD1	TGTGCCAGCAGCCCCGGGACAGGGCTTCAGGGGACCGGGGAGCTGTTTTTT	CASSPGTGLQGTGELFF
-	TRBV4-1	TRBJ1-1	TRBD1	TGCGCCAGCAGCCAAGATTTGGTGGGACAGGGTATGAACACTGAAGCTTTCTTT	CASSQDLVGQGMNTEAFF
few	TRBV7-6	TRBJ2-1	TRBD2	TGTGCCAGCAGCGCCCGACTAGCGGGGGGATCGAATGAGCAGTTCTTC	CASSARLAGGSNEQFF
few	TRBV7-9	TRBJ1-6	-	TGTGCCAGCAGCGGTCGGACCCTCCACTTT	CASSGRTLHF
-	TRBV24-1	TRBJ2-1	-	TGTGCCACAGGGTCGTCCGATGAGCAGTTCTTC	CATGSSDEQFF
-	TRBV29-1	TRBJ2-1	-	TGCAGCGTTGACACGGTGGAGCAAGGCGATGAGCAGTTCTTC	CSVDTVEQGDEQFF
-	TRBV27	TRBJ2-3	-	TGTGCCACCGGGGGACGGAGCACAGATACGCAGTATTTT	CATGGRSTDTQYF
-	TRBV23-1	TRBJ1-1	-	TGCGCCAGCAGTCAATCTATGTCAGGGGATTTAAACACTGAAGCTTTCTTT	CASSQSMSGDLNTEAFF
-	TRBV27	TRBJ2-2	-	TGTGCCAGCAGTCCCGGGCATAACACCGGGGAGCTGTTTTTT	CASSPGHNTGELFF
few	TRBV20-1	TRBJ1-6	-	TGCAGTGCTAGAGTCGGGACTGCTCCTAGAGAGTCACCCCTCCACTTT	CSARVGTAPRESPLHF
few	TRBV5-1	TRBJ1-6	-	TGCGCCAGCAGCTTGCAATCCTATAATTCACCCCTCCACTTT	CASSLQSYNSPLHF
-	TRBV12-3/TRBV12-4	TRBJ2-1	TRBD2	TGTGCCAGCAGGAACGGGGGGGCCCTCAATGAGCAGTTCTTC	CASRNGGALNEQFF
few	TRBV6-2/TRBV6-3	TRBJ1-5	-	TGTGCCAGCAGTTACTACGGTAATAGCAATCAGCCCCAGCATTTT	CASSYYGNSNQPQHF
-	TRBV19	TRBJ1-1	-	TGTGCCAGCCAGTATCAGGGGACTGAGGACACTGAAGCTTTCTTT	CASQYQGTEDTEAFF
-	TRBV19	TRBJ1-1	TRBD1	TGTGCCAGTAGTATCCCCTCGGGACAGGGGAGGTGGTCCACTGAAGCTTTCTTT	CASSIPSGQGRWSTEAFF
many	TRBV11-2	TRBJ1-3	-	TGTGCCAGCAGCCCCTGGGGAAACAGTGGCGGAAACACCATATATTTT	CASSPWGNSGGNTIYF
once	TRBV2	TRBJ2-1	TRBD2	TGTGCCAGCAGTGAAGGGCGGGGGGGAGAGCAGTTCTTC	CASSEGRGGEQFF
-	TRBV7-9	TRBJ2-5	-	TGTGCCGGCAGCTCCTCGATTCGGGAGACCCAGTACTTC	CAGSSSIRETQYF